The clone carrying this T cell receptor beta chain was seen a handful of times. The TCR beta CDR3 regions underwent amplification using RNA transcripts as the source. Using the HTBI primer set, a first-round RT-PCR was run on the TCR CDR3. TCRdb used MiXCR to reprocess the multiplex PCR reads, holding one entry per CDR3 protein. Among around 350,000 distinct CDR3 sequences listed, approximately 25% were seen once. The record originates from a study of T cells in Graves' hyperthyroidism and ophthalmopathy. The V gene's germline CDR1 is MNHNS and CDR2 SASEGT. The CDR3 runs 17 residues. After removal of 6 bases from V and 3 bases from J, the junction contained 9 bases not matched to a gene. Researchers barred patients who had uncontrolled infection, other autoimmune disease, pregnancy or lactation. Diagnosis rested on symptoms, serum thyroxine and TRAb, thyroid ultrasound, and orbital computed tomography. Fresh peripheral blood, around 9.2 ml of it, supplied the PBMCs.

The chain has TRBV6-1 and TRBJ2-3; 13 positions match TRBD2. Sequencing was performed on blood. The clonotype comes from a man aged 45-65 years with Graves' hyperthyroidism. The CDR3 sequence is CASSPWTSGSLTDTQYF. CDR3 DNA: TGTGCCAGCAGCCCCTGGACTAGCGGGAGTCTTACAGATACGCAGTATTTT.